These 10 T cell receptor beta chains originate from one sample sequenced in a study of CD8 T cells in Susac syndrome. Random hexamers were used to reverse transcribe the RNA input (0.5 to 1 ug). TCRdb re-derived calls from the immunoSEQ multiplex PCR reads in MiXCR, one entry per CDR3 protein. The table includes about 80,000 distinct CDR3 sequences, around 94% detected once. Sample: CD8+ T cells from PBMCs. The receptors originated from a human donor in good health.

The chain is built from TRBV3-1 and TRBJ2-1, with D unclear. CDR1 LGHDT and CDR2 YNNKEL come from the germline V gene (reference sequence). V was pared by 0 bases and J by 9 bases, with 9 bases between. The length of the CDR3 is 13 residues. DNA of the CDR3: TGTGCCAGCAGCCAAGATCAACCCTTTGAGCAGTTCTTC. Protein sequence: CASSQDQPFEQFF.

The chain recombines TRBV12-3 or TRBV12-4 with TRBJ1-1; 8 bases align to TRBD1. V trimming: 6 bases; J trimming: 0 bases; junction bases outside the gene matches: 6. This CDR3 is built from 15 residues. The CDR3 is CASSSWTGLNTEAFF. CDR3 coding DNA: TGTGCCAGCAGCTCCTGGACAGGGCTGAACACTGAAGCTTTCTTT.

This sequence joins TRBV12-3 or TRBV12-4 and TRBJ2-5; no definite D call. The CDR3 length is 16 residues. V was trimmed by 2 bases and J by 2 bases, leaving 15 bases between them. DNA of the CDR3: TGTGCCAGCAGTTTACTTCCGGTTCTCGCACAAGAGACCCAGTACTTC. The encoded protein is CASSLLPVLAQETQYF.

V and J are TRBV5-6 and TRBJ1-2; D not resolved. The germline V and J ends were trimmed by 0 bases and 8 bases, with 8 bases remaining between them. Germline CDR1 reads SGHDT; CDR2 reads YYEEEE. This CDR3 is built from 12 residues. CDR3 region: CASSLGPEGYTF. CDR3 coding DNA: TGTGCCAGCAGCTTGGGACCTGAGGGCTACACCTTC.

For the CDR3, the DNA is TGTGCCAGCAGCCCGGGGGGTGTCACCAATGAGCAGTTCTTC. This translates into CASSPGGVTNEQFF. The genes are TRBV3-1 and TRBJ2-1, with 7 nucleotides matching TRBD2. The CDR3 sequence is 14 residues long. The germline CDR1 and CDR2 sequences are LGHDT and YNNKEL (reference sequence). With 4 bases clipped from V and 6 bases from J, the junction kept 6 bases outside the gene matches.

In nucleotides, the CDR3 is TGCGCCAGCAGCTTGGGACAGGGAGATGGCGATGAGCAGTTCTTC. Translation gives CASSLGQGDGDEQFF. The V call is TRBV5-1, the J call TRBJ2-1; 7 bases are shared with TRBD1. Germline values: CDR1 SGHRS, CDR2 YFSETQ. CDR3 length: 15 residues. V was clipped by 0 bases and J by 8 bases; unmatched bases: 8.

The gene calls are TRBV10-2 and TRBJ2-7; 10 positions agree with TRBD1. Germline V gene lookup returns CDR1 WSHSY and CDR2 SAAADI. With V trimmed by 6 bases and J by 4 bases, 0 bases remained unmatched. The CDR3 is made up of 12 amino acids. This CDR3 is CASRGQGYEQYF. DNA for the CDR3: TGCGCCAGCAGGGGACAGGGGTACGAGCAGTACTTC.

The rearrangement uses TRBV5-1 and TRBJ1-3, with a tentative D call TRBD1 (6 bases). This CDR3 region has 18 residues. Germline-derived CDR1 and CDR2 are SGHRS and YFSETQ. Trimming removed 0 bases at V and 0 bases at J, with 16 bases between. The CDR3 coding sequence is TGCGCCAGCAGCTTGGCCGAGGACAGCACCCACTCTGGAAACACCATATATTTT. Its translation is CASSLAEDSTHSGNTIYF.

V and J are TRBV20-1 and TRBJ2-2, with D uncertain. Germline values: CDR1 DFQATT, CDR2 SNEGSKA (reference sequence). The CDR3 has 12 amino acids. V was clipped by 3 bases and J by 4 bases, with 6 bases between them. In nucleotides, the CDR3 is TGCAGTGCTAGTATTATCACCGGGGAGCTGTTTTTT. The encoded protein is CSASIITGELFF.

The chain combines TRBV2 with TRBJ2-1; 8 nucleotides line up with TRBD1. This CDR3 contains 16 residues. With V trimmed by 2 bases and J by 4 bases, 7 bases remained unmatched. Germline assignment: CDR1 SNHLY and CDR2 FYNNEI. CDR3 nucleotide sequence: TGTGCCAGCAGTGAAAGTCAGGGGGCTGGGTACAATGAGCAGTTCTTC. Protein sequence: CASSESQGAGYNEQFF.